The 27 T cell receptor beta chains below all came from one sample that was sequenced in a study of radiation and T cells in renal cell carcinoma. The repertoire was sequenced with immunoSEQ multiplex PCR; TCRdb's copy has only in-frame clones and lacks some. The sample includes around 120,000 clones, 70% to 90% of them seen just once. The time point denotes: blood 2 weeks post-SBRT. Treatment specified: 15 Gy SBRT to primary tumor, nephrectomy 4 weeks later. This specimen consisted of blood, obtained from a patient whose treatment included radiotherapy and nephrectomy. Receptors were obtained from a woman aged 60-75 years with renal cell carcinoma.

This chain links TRBV7-2 with TRBJ1-1; D is perhaps TRBD1 (6 bases). Germline V CDR1 and CDR2: SGHTA, FQGNSA. This CDR3 comprises 15 residues. V lost 5 bases and J lost 1, with 14 bases in between. The CDR3 DNA reads as TGTGCCAGCAGCCTCGGAAGGGGGGCGAACACTGAAGCTTTCTTT. Its protein is CASSLGRGANTEAFF.

The rearrangement links TRBV27 to TRBJ1-5; 7 nucleotides align to TRBD1. The CDR3 contains 18 residues. V was clipped by 4 bases and J by 0 bases; unmatched bases: 12. Germline V CDR1 and CDR2: MNHEY, SMNVEV (reference sequence). The CDR3 region is CASSSPLDREYSNQPQHF. The CDR3 coding sequence is TGTGCCAGCAGTTCCCCCCTTGACAGGGAATATAGCAATCAGCCCCAGCATTTT.

Regarding this clone: The same CDR3 can be traced to other DNA sequences in this sample. V is TRBV27 and J is TRBJ2-7, with D possibly being TRBD1 (5 bases). V was shortened by 2 bases and J by 3 bases, with 11 bases between the two germline ends. CDR1 MNHEY and CDR2 SMNVEV come from the germline V gene (reference sequence). CDR3 length equals 14 residues. CDR3 amino acids: CASSLGRRDYEQYF. The CDR3 bases are TGTGCCAGCAGTTTAGGACGCAGGGACTACGAGCAGTACTTC.

The chain joins TRBV6-6 to TRBJ1-3; D may be TRBD1 (6 bases). V was trimmed by 6 bases and J by 0 bases, leaving 12 bases between them. The CDR3 sequence is 15 residues long. CDR1 is MNHNY and CDR2 is SVGAGI in the germline V gene (reference sequence). CDR3 DNA sequence: TGTGCCAGCAGCCCGGACAGCGACTCTGGAAACACCATATATTTT. Amino acid sequence: CASSPDSDSGNTIYF.

The chain carries TRBV7-3 and TRBJ2-6, with no clear D. This CDR3 is 16 amino acids long. Germline V gene sequence: CDR1 SGHTA, CDR2 FQGTGA. V lost 1 base and J lost 0, with 7 bases in between. In DNA form, the CDR3 reads TGTGCCAGCAGCTTAAATGGGAACTCTGGGGCCAACGTCCTGACTTTC. Protein: CASSLNGNSGANVLTF.

This clone was recorded once. The V and J genes are TRBV11-1 and TRBJ2-2; D possibly corresponds to TRBD2 (6 bases). From germline, CDR1 is SGHAT and CDR2 FQDESV (reference sequence). V lost 1 base to trimming and J lost 0 bases, with 15 bases between them. This CDR3 is 18 amino acids long. This CDR3 reads CASSLEAGGDSNTGELFF. DNA of the CDR3: TGTGCCAGCAGCTTAGAGGCCGGGGGAGACTCGAACACCGGGGAGCTGTTTTTT.

The rearrangement joins TRBV5-1 to TRBJ1-6; maybe TRBD1 (5 bases). In germline, CDR1 is SGHRS, CDR2 YFSETQ. Trimming pared 0 bases from V and 5 bases from J, leaving 6 bases between. This CDR3 spans 14 amino acids. CDR3 sequence: CASSLDRHNSPLHF. CDR3 coding DNA: TGCGCCAGCAGCTTGGACAGGCATAATTCACCCCTCCACTTT.

This chain joins TRBV19 and TRBJ2-5; perhaps TRBD2 as D (7 bases). CDR3 length: 15 residues. The V end lost 2 bases, the J end lost 2 bases, and 12 bases lay between the germline ends. Germline values: CDR1 LNHDA, CDR2 SQIVND (reference sequence). The CDR3 DNA reads as TGTGCCAGTAGTATAAGACGGGGGGCACAAGAGACCCAGTACTTC. Translating it yields CASSIRRGAQETQYF.

The gene calls are TRBV6-6 and TRBJ1-6, with a weak D call TRBD1 (6 bases). Per germline, CDR1 MNHNY and CDR2 SVGAGI (reference sequence). V was clipped by 0 bases and J by 7 bases, with 10 bases between them. The CDR3 loop spans 15 amino acids. The CDR3 nucleotides read TGTGCCAGCAGTTACTCTCAGGGGTTGAATTCACCCCTCCACTTT. Its translation: CASSYSQGLNSPLHF.

In this sample, this clone turned up a few times. The V call is TRBV29-1, the J call TRBJ1-2; 9 bases match TRBD1. There are 15 residues in the CDR3. Germline CDR1 SQVTM, CDR2 ANQGSEA. Trimming cost V 3 bases and J 5 bases; bases outside gene matches: 10. The CDR3 reads CSVDGTGLLQYGYTF. The CDR3 region has the DNA TGCAGCGTTGACGGGACAGGGCTTCTCCAGTATGGCTACACCTTC.

The rearrangement joins TRBV5-1 to TRBJ1-6, with TRBD1 identical over 10 bases. The junction had 4 bases not matched to a gene; V was cut back by 4 bases and J by 9 bases. CDR1 is SGHRS and CDR2 is YFSETQ in the germline V gene. The CDR3 is made up of 14 amino acids. CDR3 loop: CASSGRDRGSPLHF. The DNA of the CDR3 is TGCGCCAGCAGCGGCCGGGACAGGGGTTCACCCCTCCACTTT.

J is TRBJ1-4 and V is TRBV28; D remains unclear. In germline, CDR1 is MDHEN, CDR2 SYDVKM. The CDR3 has 10 amino acids. V was clipped by 8 bases and J by 8 bases, with 6 bases between them. The CDR3 here is CASGREKLFF. The CDR3 DNA reads as TGTGCCAGCGGCCGGGAAAAACTGTTTTTT.

The gene calls are TRBV19 and TRBJ1-3, with a tentative D call TRBD1 (6 bases). V dropped 2 bases and J dropped 4 bases, with 15 bases sitting between them. The CDR3 runs 16 residues. CDR1 is LNHDA, CDR2 SQIVND, per germline (reference sequence). DNA of the CDR3: TGTGCCAGTAGTATACCGGCGCGGACAGCCGGAAACACCATATATTTT. Protein product: CASSIPARTAGNTIYF. Filled out from reference TRBV19 and TRBJ1-3, the complete variable domain reads DGGITQSPKYLFRKEGQNVTLSCEQNLNHDAMYWYRQDPGQGLRLIYYSQIVNDFQKGDIAEGYSVSREKKESFPLTVTSAQKNPTAFYLCASSIPARTAGNTIYFGEGSWLTVV.

This rearrangement joins TRBV14 to TRBJ2-2; tentatively, D is TRBD1 (5 bases). The CDR3 is made up of 15 amino acids. V gave up 0 bases and J gave up 6 bases, with 11 bases separating them. The germline CDR1 and CDR2 sequences are SGHDN and FVKESK. The CDR3 here is CASSQDWGLAGELFF. For the CDR3, the DNA is TGTGCCAGCAGCCAAGATTGGGGCCTCGCCGGGGAGCTGTTTTTT.

This chain links TRBV9 with TRBJ2-1; 7 bases agree with TRBD1. CDR3 length equals 15 residues. The V gene's germline CDR1 is SGDLS and CDR2 YYNGEE. Germline trimming cut 0 bases from V and 7 bases from J; bases unmatched to any gene: 7. The CDR3 DNA reads as TGTGCCAGCAGCGTAGCCGGGACAGTGTATAATGAGCAGTTCTTC. Its translation is CASSVAGTVYNEQFF. Full variable domain (outside the CDR3, taken from reference TRBV9 and TRBJ2-1): DSGVTQTPKHLITATGQRVTLRCSPRSGDLSVYWYQQSLDQGLQFLIQYYNGEERAKGNILERFSAQQFPDLHSELNLSSLELGDSALYFCASSVAGTVYNEQFFGPGTRLTVL.

About this clone itself: With a much larger clone just one base away, this may be a read error. The rearrangement uses TRBV2 and TRBJ1-1; no clear D gene. Looked up from germline, CDR1 is SNHLY and CDR2 is FYNNEI. This CDR3 contains 13 residues. Trimming removed 5 bases at V and 0 bases at J, with 7 bases between. The CDR3: CASSLTLNTEAFF. The DNA of the CDR3 is TGTGCCAGCAGTTTGACACTGAACACTGAAGCTTTCTTT.

The chain couples TRBV29-1 to TRBJ2-5, with 11 bases matching TRBD1. In germline, CDR1 is SQVTM, CDR2 ANQGSEA. The CDR3 has 18 amino acids. V trimming: 0 bases; J trimming: 5 bases; junction bases outside the gene matches: 14. The CDR3 DNA is TGCAGCGTTGAAGATCAAGGCCCCAGGACAGGGGGCCGTGAGACCCAGTACTTC. Translation gives CSVEDQGPRTGGRETQYF.

The V gene is TRBV7-3, the J gene TRBJ1-1; TRBD1 aligns across 8 bases. This CDR3 is 16 amino acids long. Trimming cost V 3 bases and J 2 bases; bases outside gene matches: 8. Germline V gene lookup returns CDR1 SGHTA and CDR2 FQGTGA. CDR3 protein: CASSLTGAQANTEAFF. Written as DNA, the CDR3 is TGTGCCAGCAGCTTGACAGGGGCGCAGGCCAACACTGAAGCTTTCTTT.

The chain combines TRBV6-1 with TRBJ2-3; 7 nucleotides agree with TRBD2. Germline assignment: CDR1 MNHNS and CDR2 SASEGT. V was pared by 7 bases and J by 4 bases, with 5 bases of the junction left unmatched. The CDR3 runs 13 residues. The CDR3 sequence: CASTGGWPDTQYF. In nucleotides, the CDR3 is TGTGCCAGCACGGGAGGCTGGCCAGATACGCAGTATTTT.

The genes are TRBV19 and TRBJ1-5, with D perhaps TRBD1 (5 bases). CDR1 is LNHDA and CDR2 is SQIVND in the germline V gene (reference sequence). V dropped 8 bases and J dropped 4 bases, with 18 bases sitting between them. This CDR3 region has 15 residues. CDR3 protein: CASSPGSRQNQPQHF. The CDR3 nucleotides read TGTGCCAGTTCGCCGGGGTCCAGACAGAATCAGCCCCAGCATTTT.

This clone came up a few times. The CDR3 coding sequence is TGCAGCGTTGAAGGAAGGGGACTCACAGATACGCAGTATTTT. Translated, it gives CSVEGRGLTDTQYF. V usage is TRBV29-1 and J usage is TRBJ2-3; the D gene is possibly TRBD2 (6 bases). This CDR3 region has 14 residues. CDR1 and CDR2 (germline): SQVTM, ANQGSEA. Trimming shortened V by 1 base and J by 2 bases, and 10 bases separated the two germline ends.

The chain links TRBV25-1 to TRBJ2-3; perhaps TRBD2 as D (5 bases). This CDR3 has 16 residues. V was cut by 5 bases and J by 4 bases, with 19 bases left in between. Germline V gene sequence: CDR1 MGHDK, CDR2 SYGVNS. CDR3 DNA sequence: TGTGCCAGCAGTCCCCAAGCGTCGAGGGCCCCAGATACGCAGTATTTT. As protein: CASSPQASRAPDTQYF.

J is TRBJ2-1 and V is TRBV27; 7 bases match TRBD1. CDR3 length equals 17 residues. The V segment lost 4 bases and the J segment 0 bases; nucleotides outside the gene matches: 9. In germline, CDR1 is MNHEY, CDR2 SMNVEV (reference sequence). Written as DNA, the CDR3 is TGTGCCAGCAGTTCCGACAGGGTGGAAGTCTCCTACAATGAGCAGTTCTTC. Protein product: CASSSDRVEVSYNEQFF.

V is TRBV7-2 and J is TRBJ2-7; TRBD2 matches 12 bases. The CDR3 consists of 16 residues. The V and J ends lost 4 bases and 1 base, in that order; junction bases with no gene match: 5. Germline loops: CDR1 SGHTA, CDR2 FQGNSA. CDR3 region: CASSSPGLAGSYEQYF. The DNA of the CDR3 is TGTGCCAGCAGCTCTCCGGGACTAGCGGGTTCCTACGAGCAGTACTTC.

This chain joins TRBV28 and TRBJ2-2; 11 nucleotides line up with TRBD1. The CDR3 sequence is 16 residues long. Losses at the gene ends were 2 bases for V and 4 bases for J; bases not matched to a gene: 3. Germline CDR1 MDHEN, CDR2 SYDVKM. This CDR3 reads CASSLMGQGGTGELFF. The CDR3 region has the DNA TGTGCCAGCAGTTTAATGGGACAGGGGGGCACCGGGGAGCTGTTTTTT.

The rearrangement uses TRBV25-1 and TRBJ2-7; 9 bases map to TRBD2. V trimming: 5 bases; J trimming: 6 bases; junction bases outside the gene matches: 5. Germline V gene sequence: CDR1 MGHDK, CDR2 SYGVNS. The CDR3 consists of 13 residues. The CDR3 is CASSYSGRPEQYF. The CDR3 DNA follows: TGTGCCAGCAGTTATAGCGGGAGACCCGAGCAGTACTTC.

This chain joins TRBV5-6 and TRBJ2-7, with TRBD2 as a possible D gene (5 bases). Germline CDR1 and CDR2: SGHDT and YYEEEE. Trimming took 2 bases from V and 3 from J, leaving 12 bases between them. There are 14 residues in the CDR3. The chain's CDR3 is CASSLVGVDYEQYF. In DNA, the CDR3 is TGTGCCAGCAGCTTAGTCGGGGTCGACTACGAGCAGTACTTC.